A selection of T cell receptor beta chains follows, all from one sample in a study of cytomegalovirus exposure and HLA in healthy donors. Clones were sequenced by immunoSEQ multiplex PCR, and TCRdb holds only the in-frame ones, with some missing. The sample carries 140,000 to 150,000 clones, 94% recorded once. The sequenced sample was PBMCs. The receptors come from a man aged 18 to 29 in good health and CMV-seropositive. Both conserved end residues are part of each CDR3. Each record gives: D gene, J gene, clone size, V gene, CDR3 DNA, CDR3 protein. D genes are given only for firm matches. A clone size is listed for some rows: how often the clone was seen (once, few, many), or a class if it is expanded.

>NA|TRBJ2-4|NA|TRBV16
TGTGCCAGCAGCCAATCTTCGGCAGAGGGAAACATTCAGTACTTC
CASSQSSAEGNIQYF
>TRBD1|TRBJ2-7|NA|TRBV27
TGTGCCAGCAGTTGGGACAGGGGGAACGAGCAGTACTTC
CASSWDRGNEQYF
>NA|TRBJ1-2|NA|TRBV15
TGTGCCACCAGCAGAGGGGTCATCATTGAGGCAAACTATGGCTACACCTTC
CATSRGVIIEANYGYTF
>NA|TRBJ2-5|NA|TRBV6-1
TGTGCCAGCAGTGTGACAGGTAGAAGAGAGACCCAGTACTTC
CASSVTGRRETQYF
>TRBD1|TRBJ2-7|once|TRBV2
TGTGCCAGCAGTGTTACAGGGGCCCAACGCGGAGAGCAGTACTTC
CASSVTGAQRGEQYF
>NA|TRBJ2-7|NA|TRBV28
TGTGCCAGCAGGGAGACAGGTCCCCACTCCTACGAGCAGTACTTC
CASRETGPHSYEQYF
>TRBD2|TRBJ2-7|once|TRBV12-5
TGTGCTAGTGGTTACAAGATGGGACTAGCGGGAGTGTTATACGAGCAGTACTTC
CASGYKMGLAGVLYEQYF
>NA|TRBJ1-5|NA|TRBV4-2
TGTGCCAGCAGCCTTGGGGAGCAGCCCCAGCATTTT
CASSLGEQPQHF
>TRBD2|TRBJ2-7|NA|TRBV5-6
TGTGCCAGCACCCGTCCGGGAGGGGGGTCCTACGAGCAGTACTTC
CASTRPGGGSYEQYF
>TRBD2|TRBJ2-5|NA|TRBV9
TGTGCCAGCAGCGGGGGCCTTTTTACTAGCGGGAGAAACAGGGAGACCCAGTACTTC
CASSGGLFTSGRNRETQYF
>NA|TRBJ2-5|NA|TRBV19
TGTGCCAGCAAGTCCGACAACGAAGAGACCCAGTACTTC
CASKSDNEETQYF
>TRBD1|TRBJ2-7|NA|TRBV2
TGTGCCAGCAGTGAAGAGGGGGCCCAGTGGCAGTACTTC
CASSEEGAQWQYF
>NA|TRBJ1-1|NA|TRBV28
TGTGCCAGCAGCCCCCCGGGCTCGCGGGAGGCTTTCTTT
CASSPPGSREAFF
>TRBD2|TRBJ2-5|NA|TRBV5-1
TGCGCCAGCAGCTTGGACGTCTTCGCGGGAGGAGAGACCCAGTACTTC
CASSLDVFAGGETQYF
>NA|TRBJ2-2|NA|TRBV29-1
TGCAGCGTTGACAGAGGGTATAACACCGGGGAGCTGTTTTTT
CSVDRGYNTGELFF
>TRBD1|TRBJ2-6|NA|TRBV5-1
TGCGCCAGCAGCCTTGAGGACAGGACTGGGGCCAACGTCCTGACTTTC
CASSLEDRTGANVLTF
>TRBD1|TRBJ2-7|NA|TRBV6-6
TGTGCCAGCAGTCCCCCCACAGGGGGATCCTACGAGCAGTACTTC
CASSPPTGGSYEQYF
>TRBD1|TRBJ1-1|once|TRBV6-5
TGTGCCAGCAGTAGAAGACAGGGAGGGAACACTGAAGCTTTCTTT
CASSRRQGGNTEAFF
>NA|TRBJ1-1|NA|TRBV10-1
TGCGCCAGCAAGTCGGGAGGAGACACTGAAGCTTTCTTT
CASKSGGDTEAFF
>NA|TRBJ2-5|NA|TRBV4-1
TGCGCCAGCAGCCAAGGGCAGCGAAACCAAGAGACCCAGTACTTC
CASSQGQRNQETQYF